Below, 11 T cell receptor beta chains from the same sample are listed, as sequenced in a study of vaccination effects on CD4 cells after COVID-19. No cognate antigen is known for these TCRs. Method: immunoSEQ multiplex PCR; TCRdb's copy keeps in-frame clones and lacks some. This sample has about 64,000 clones, with approximately 78% found just once. ViraFEST used viral peptide pools to expand antigen-specific CD4+ T cells before sequencing. CD4+ T cell isolation took place after about nine days of culture. Two-dose BNT162b2 or mRNA-1273 vaccination was given to participants. The sequenced sample was CD4+ T cells from PBMCs cultured with HCoV-OC43 spike peptides, obtained after COVID-19 vaccination. Noted subset: HCoV-OC43 spike overlapping peptide pool stimulation. All receptors come from a human donor who received a COVID-19 vaccine.

The rearrangement uses TRBV6-1 and TRBJ2-3; D unclear. V gave up 1 base and J gave up 0 bases, with 11 bases separating them. CDR3 length: 16 residues. Per the germline V gene, CDR1 is MNHNS and CDR2 is SASEGT. The CDR3 DNA follows: TGTGCCAGCAGTGAAGGACCGCAGCTAAGCACAGATACGCAGTATTTT. This gives the protein CASSEGPQLSTDTQYF.

The J gene is TRBJ1-2, the V gene TRBV5-4; 9 bases are shared with TRBD1. Trimming removed 6 bases from V and 13 bases from J; junction bases left unmatched: 19. The CDR3 sequence is 15 residues long. The germline V gene has CDR1 SGHNT and CDR2 YYREEE (reference sequence). The CDR3 loop is CASTPVRSGTGYLTF. CDR3 nucleotide sequence: TGTGCCAGCACCCCCGTTCGGTCCGGGACAGGGTACCTCACCTTC.

V usage is TRBV2 and J usage is TRBJ1-1; 8 nucleotides agree with TRBD1. CDR3 length: 14 residues. Germline V gene sequence: CDR1 SNHLY, CDR2 FYNNEI. The J segment lost 1 base and the V segment lost 3 bases, leaving 1 base of the junction unmatched. The CDR3 nucleotides are TGTGCCAGCAGTGATGGACAGGGGAACACTGAAGCTTTCTTT. Its protein product is CASSDGQGNTEAFF.

This chain links TRBV7-6 with TRBJ1-3, with D maybe TRBD1 (6 bases). V shed 3 bases and J shed 2 bases, with 11 bases lying between them. This CDR3 is 15 amino acids long. Germline loops: CDR1 SGHVS, CDR2 FNYEAQ. CDR3 sequence (DNA): TGTGCCAGCAGCTTTTCAGGGGACGCTGGAAACACCATATATTTT. Translation: CASSFSGDAGNTIYF. Full variable domain (remainder filled in from reference TRBV7-6 and TRBJ1-3): GAGVSQSPRYKVTKRGQDVALRCDPISGHVSLYWYRQALGQGPEFLTYFNYEAQQDKSGLPNDRFSAERPEGSISTLTIQRTEQRDSAMYRCASSFSGDAGNTIYFGEGSWLTVV.

The V gene is TRBV3-1 (or the pseudogene TRBV3-2), the J gene TRBJ1-5; D remains unclear. V lost 4 bases, J lost 3 bases, and 10 bases lay in between. CDR1 is LGHDT, CDR2 YNNKEL, per germline (reference sequence). The CDR3 has 14 residues. The CDR3 is CASSPGMTNQPQHF. CDR3 nucleotide sequence: TGTGCCAGCAGCCCGGGTATGACCAATCAGCCCCAGCATTTT.

This clone was recorded a few times. This chain connects TRBV30 to TRBJ1-6; unclear D gene. V was clipped by 2 bases and J by 5 bases, with 16 bases between them. Germline values: CDR1 GTSNPN, CDR2 SVGIG (reference sequence). This CDR3 is 16 amino acids long. CDR3 region: CAWSLSGAPNNSPLHF. CDR3 DNA sequence: TGTGCCTGGAGTCTATCCGGCGCCCCCAATAATTCACCCCTCCACTTT.

A few counts support this clone. This chain connects TRBV3-1 (or the pseudogene TRBV3-2) to TRBJ1-3; no firm D call. CDR1 and CDR2 (germline): LGHDT, YNNKEL (reference sequence). V lost 8 bases and J 1 base, leaving 9 bases between the germline ends. The CDR3 runs to 13 residues. The CDR3 DNA reads as TGTGCCAGCTATCCTTCGTCTGGAAACACCATATATTTT. This gives the protein CASYPSSGNTIYF.

V usage is TRBV16 and J usage is TRBJ1-2, with a weak D call TRBD1 (6 bases). The germline CDR1 and CDR2 sequences are KGHSY and FQNENV. The CDR3 totals 14 residues. V was trimmed by 0 bases and J by 6 bases, leaving 11 bases between them. DNA of the CDR3: TGTGCCAGCAGCCAATCACGGCAGGGGCATGGCTACACCTTC. Encoded protein: CASSQSRQGHGYTF.

The chain uses TRBV9 and TRBJ1-2; TRBD1 matches 9 bases. The CDR3 has 15 amino acids. Per germline, CDR1 SGDLS and CDR2 YYNGEE. Germline trimming cut 4 bases from V and 4 bases from J; bases unmatched to any gene: 8. CDR3 protein: CASSSDRGEPYGYTF. In DNA, the CDR3 is TGTGCCAGCAGCAGCGACAGGGGGGAACCCTATGGCTACACCTTC. The full variable domain, in which reference TRBV9 and TRBJ1-2 provide the parts outside the CDR3, is DSGVTQTPKHLITATGQRVTLRCSPRSGDLSVYWYQQSLDQGLQFLIQYYNGEERAKGNILERFSAQQFPDLHSELNLSSLELGDSALYFCASSSDRGEPYGYTFGSGTRLTVV.

The chain joins TRBV6-1 to TRBJ2-1; 14 bases fit TRBD2. This CDR3 comprises 19 residues. With V trimmed by 5 bases and J by 0 bases, 9 bases remained unmatched. CDR1 and CDR2 (germline): MNHNS, SASEGT. CDR3 protein: CASSKGLAGGKFSYNEQFF. CDR3 coding DNA: TGTGCCAGCAGTAAAGGACTAGCGGGGGGTAAGTTCTCCTACAATGAGCAGTTCTTC.

CDR3: CASSFGQGPANYGYTF. Written as DNA, the CDR3 is TGTGCCAGCAGCTTTGGCCAGGGACCTGCTAACTATGGCTACACCTTC. The gene calls are TRBV7-9 and TRBJ1-2; TRBD1 might be the D (5 bases). Germline assignment: CDR1 SEHNR and CDR2 FQNEAQ (reference sequence). Trimming stripped 3 bases from V and 0 bases from J, with 14 bases between. The CDR3 runs 16 residues.